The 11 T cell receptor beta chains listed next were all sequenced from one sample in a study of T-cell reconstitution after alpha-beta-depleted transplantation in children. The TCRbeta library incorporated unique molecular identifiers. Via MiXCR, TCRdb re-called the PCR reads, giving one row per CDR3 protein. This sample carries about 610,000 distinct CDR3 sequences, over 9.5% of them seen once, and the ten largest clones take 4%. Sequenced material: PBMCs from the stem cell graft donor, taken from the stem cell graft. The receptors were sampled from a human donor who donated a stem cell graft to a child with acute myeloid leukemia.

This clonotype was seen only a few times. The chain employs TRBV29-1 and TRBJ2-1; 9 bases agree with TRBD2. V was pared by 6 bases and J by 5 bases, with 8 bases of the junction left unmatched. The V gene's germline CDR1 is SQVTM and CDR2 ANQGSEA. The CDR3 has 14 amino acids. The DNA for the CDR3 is TGCAGCGTGACCTGGCGACTAGCGGACAATGAGCAGTTCTTC. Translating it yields CSVTWRLADNEQFF.

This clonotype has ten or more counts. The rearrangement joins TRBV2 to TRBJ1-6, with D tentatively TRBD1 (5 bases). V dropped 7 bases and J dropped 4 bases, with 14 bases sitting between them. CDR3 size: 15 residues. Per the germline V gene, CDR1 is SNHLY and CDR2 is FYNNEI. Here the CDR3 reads CASIGVAGYNSPLHF. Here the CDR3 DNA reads TGTGCCAGCATTGGCGTGGCAGGGTATAATTCACCCCTCCACTTT.

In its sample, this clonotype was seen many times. DNA for the CDR3: TGTGCCAGCAGCTTAGGGATCGACACTGAAGCTTTCTTT. The encoded protein is CASSLGIDTEAFF. The chain has TRBV7-3 and TRBJ1-1; D is undetermined. V lost 2 bases, J lost 3 bases, and 7 bases lay in between. This CDR3 spans 13 amino acids. CDR1 is SGHTA and CDR2 is FQGTGA in the germline V gene.

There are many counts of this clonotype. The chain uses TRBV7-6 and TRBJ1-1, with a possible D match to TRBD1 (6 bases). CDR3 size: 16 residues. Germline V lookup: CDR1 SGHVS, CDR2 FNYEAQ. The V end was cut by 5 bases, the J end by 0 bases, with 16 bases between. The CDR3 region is CASSPRYAGVNTEAFF. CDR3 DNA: TGTGCCAGCAGCCCCCGCTATGCAGGGGTGAACACTGAAGCTTTCTTT.

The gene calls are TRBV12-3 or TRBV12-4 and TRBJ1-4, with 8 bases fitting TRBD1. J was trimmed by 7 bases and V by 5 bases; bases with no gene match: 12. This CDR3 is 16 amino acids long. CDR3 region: CASSVTDRGVGEKLFF. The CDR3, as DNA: TGTGCCAGCAGTGTGACTGACAGGGGAGTAGGTGAAAAACTGTTTTTT.

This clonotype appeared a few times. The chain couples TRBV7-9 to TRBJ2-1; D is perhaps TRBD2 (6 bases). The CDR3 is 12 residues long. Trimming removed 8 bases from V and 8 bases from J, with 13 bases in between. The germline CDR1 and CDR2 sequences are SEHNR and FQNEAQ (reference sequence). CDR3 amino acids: CASGVGEDEQFF. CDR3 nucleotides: TGTGCCAGCGGGGTCGGGGAGGATGAGCAGTTCTTC.

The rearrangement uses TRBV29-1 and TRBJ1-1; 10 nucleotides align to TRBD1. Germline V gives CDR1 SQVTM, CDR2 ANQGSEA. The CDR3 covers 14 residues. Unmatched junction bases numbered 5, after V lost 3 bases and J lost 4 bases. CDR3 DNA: TGCAGCGTTGAGCGGGACAGGGGAGGCACTGAAGCTTTCTTT. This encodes CSVERDRGGTEAFF. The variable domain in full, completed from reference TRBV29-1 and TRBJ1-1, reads SAVISQKPSRDICQRGTSLTIQCQVDSQVTMMFWYRQQPGQSLTLIATANQGSEATYESGFVIDKFPISRPNLTFSTLTVSNMSPEDSSIYLCSVERDRGGTEAFFGQGTRLTVV.

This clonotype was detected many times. In DNA form, the CDR3 reads TGTGCCAGCAGCACCGGGGCCTACAATGAGCAGTTCTTC. This codes for CASSTGAYNEQFF. The rearrangement joins TRBV7-2 to TRBJ2-1; weak D call: TRBD2 (5 bases). The V end lost 5 bases, the J end lost 2 bases, and 7 bases lay between the germline ends. The CDR3 runs to 13 residues. Germline V lookup: CDR1 SGHTA, CDR2 FQGNSA.

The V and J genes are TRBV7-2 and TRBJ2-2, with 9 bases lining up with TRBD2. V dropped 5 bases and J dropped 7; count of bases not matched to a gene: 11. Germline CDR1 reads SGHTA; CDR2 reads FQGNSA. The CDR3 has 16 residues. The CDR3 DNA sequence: TGTGCCAGCAGCATTAGCGGGAGTGTTAGGGTCGGGGAGCTGTTTTTT. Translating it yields CASSISGSVRVGELFF.

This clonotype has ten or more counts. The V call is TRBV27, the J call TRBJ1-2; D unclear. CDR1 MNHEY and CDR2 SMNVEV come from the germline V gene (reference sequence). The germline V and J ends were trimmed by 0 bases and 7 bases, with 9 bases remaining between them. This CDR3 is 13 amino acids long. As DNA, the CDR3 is TGTGCCAGCAGTTTATCAGGAGTTGCTGGCTACACCTTC. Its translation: CASSLSGVAGYTF.

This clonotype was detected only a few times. Here the CDR3 reads CASSYSGQGSTGELFF. The CDR3 DNA follows: TGTGCCAGCAGTTACTCAGGGCAGGGTAGTACCGGGGAGCTGTTTTTT. The chain employs TRBV6-5 and TRBJ2-2; TRBD1 is a possible D gene (5 bases). Between the trimmed V and J ends, which lost 0 bases and 5 bases, there was a span of 13 bases. The germline V gene has CDR1 MNHEY and CDR2 SVGAGI. CDR3 size: 16 residues.